This T cell receptor (beta chain) originates from a study of long-term antiretroviral therapy in people with HIV. The V and J ends lost 5 bases and 8 bases, in that order; junction bases with no gene match: 5. Germline V gene lookup returns CDR1 MDHEN and CDR2 SYDVKM. CDR3 length equals 12 residues. Version v3.0 of the immunoSEQ assay ran at survey level. Assay: immunoSEQ multiplex PCR; the TCRdb copy retains only in-frame clones and omits some. The repertoire holds some 25,000 clones, with 70% to 90% as singletons. As regards this clone: Its antigen is undetermined.

Study-level results: Records did not include ART adherence, viral resistance or therapy changes.

The chain combines TRBV28 with TRBJ1-1; 7 positions agree with TRBD1. Here the sequenced sample was unsorted PBMCs, taken 1.2 years after starting antiretroviral therapy. The origin of this receptor is a man aged 50 to 59 with HIV. CDR3 sequence: CASSQGEYEAFF. CDR3 bases: TGTGCCAGCAGTCAGGGGGAATACGAAGCTTTCTTT.